The 21 T cell receptor beta chains given below trace back to one sample, sequenced in a study of T-cell memory formation after mild COVID-19 (dated by TCRdb to 2020 to 2023). Library preparation was by 5' RACE. TCRdb records Illumina NovaSeq 6000 as the sequencer. TCRdb reanalyzed the raw reads on its own, using fastp at Q25 for trimming and MiXCR for clone calling, and kept in-frame beta chains. Rows merge per CDR3 protein into single entries with the most common DNA and genes. The sample contains 400,000 to 500,000 distinct CDR3 sequences, around 20% of them found a single time. 7.5% to 9.5% of the sample rests with the top ten. The specimen was PBMCs or a T cell subset sorted from them (not recorded which). The receptors come from an adult woman who had mild COVID-19 (a few samples of this study predate the infection). The sample titles of this study are shuffled in the database, so cell type and time point are left out; the donor was told from shared clones.

This chain joins TRBV5-1 and TRBJ1-1, with D possibly being TRBD1 (5 bases). V was clipped by 0 bases and J by 1 base, with 13 bases between them. CDR3 length: 16 amino acids. Looked up from germline, CDR1 is SGHRS and CDR2 is YFSETQ. In DNA form, the CDR3 reads TGCGCCAGCAGCTTGGATTCAGGGTTGCCGAACACTGAAGCTTTCTTT. This gives the protein CASSLDSGLPNTEAFF.

The rearrangement links TRBV10-1 to TRBJ2-4; tentatively, D is TRBD1 or TRBD2 (7 bases each). The V end was cut by 0 bases, the J end by 0 bases, with 15 bases between. The CDR3 consists of 18 residues. Germline CDR1 and CDR2: WNHNN and SYGVQD (reference sequence). Here the CDR3 reads CASSESWREGAAKNIQYF. CDR3 in DNA: TGCGCCAGCAGTGAGTCGTGGAGGGAGGGGGCAGCCAAAAACATTCAGTACTTC.

The rearrangement links TRBV7-6 to TRBJ2-1; D unclear. Germline CDR1 is SGHVS and CDR2 is FNYEAQ. The V end was cut by 5 bases, the J end by 3 bases, with 8 bases between. The CDR3 runs to 13 residues. CDR3 sequence reads: CASSIDRYNEQFF. The DNA of the CDR3 is TGTGCCAGCAGCATCGACCGCTACAATGAGCAGTTCTTC.

This chain links TRBV20-1 with TRBJ2-2, with TRBD2 matching 11 bases. The germline V gene has CDR1 DFQATT and CDR2 SNEGSKA (reference sequence). This CDR3 has 17 residues. After removal of 3 bases from V and 0 bases from J, the junction contained 6 bases not matched to a gene. The CDR3 nucleotides read TGCAGTGCTAGGGAACTAGCGGGGGTCTCGAACACCGGGGAGCTGTTTTTT. Amino acid sequence: CSARELAGVSNTGELFF.

The V gene is TRBV7-3, the J gene TRBJ2-2; a weak D match, TRBD2 (6 bases). In germline, CDR1 is SGHTA, CDR2 FQGTGA. V lost 2 bases to trimming and J lost 2 bases, with 12 bases between them. This CDR3 contains 16 residues. The CDR3, as DNA: TGTGCCAGCAGCTTAGCCGGGACTCTTAACACCGGGGAGCTGTTTTTT. The encoded protein is CASSLAGTLNTGELFF.

This clonotype was counted between two and nine times. The rearrangement uses TRBV9 and TRBJ2-7; 12 bases align to TRBD1. V lost 3 bases to trimming and J lost 3 bases; unmatched junction nucleotides: 4. This CDR3 contains 15 residues. Germline CDR1 and CDR2: SGDLS and YYNGEE. As DNA, the CDR3 is TGTGCCAGCAGCGCGGGACAGGGGGCAGGCTACGAGCAGTACTTC. Its translation: CASSAGQGAGYEQYF.

This clonotype was picked up many times. V gene TRBV7-9 combines with J gene TRBJ1-4, with TRBD1 identical over 11 bases. The CDR3 loop spans 16 amino acids. V lost 5 bases to trimming and J lost 7 bases; unmatched junction nucleotides: 9. Per germline, CDR1 SEHNR and CDR2 FQNEAQ (reference sequence). This CDR3 is CASSLDTGTGGEKLFF. The CDR3 DNA reads as TGTGCCAGCAGCCTCGATACCGGGACAGGGGGTGAAAAACTGTTTTTT.

This clonotype was found a few times. The chain has TRBV20-1 and TRBJ2-1; 11 positions agree with TRBD2. The junction had 11 bases not matched to a gene; V was cut back by 7 bases and J by 9 bases. The CDR3 is made up of 14 amino acids. Germline-derived CDR1 and CDR2 are DFQATT and SNEGSKA (reference sequence). For the CDR3, the DNA is TGCAGTGGTGGGAACTTAGCGGGAGGGGCTGAGCAGTTCTTC. Protein sequence: CSGGNLAGGAEQFF.

This clonotype was seen a few times. The V call is TRBV20-1, the J call TRBJ2-7, with TRBD2 matching over 8 bases. The CDR3 runs 14 residues. Germline V lookup: CDR1 DFQATT, CDR2 SNEGSKA (reference sequence). V was pared by 7 bases and J by 1 base, with 9 bases of the junction left unmatched. The CDR3 bases are TGCAGTGGGGTGCGAGCGGGGGTTTCCTACGAGCAGTACTTC. Its translation is CSGVRAGVSYEQYF.

This clonotype has only a few counts. This rearrangement joins TRBV4-3 to TRBJ1-2; tentative D call: TRBD1 (5 bases). The germline V and J ends were trimmed by 0 bases and 3 bases, with 11 bases remaining between them. The CDR3 totals 15 residues. CDR1 is LGHNA and CDR2 is YSLEER in the germline V gene. The CDR3 here is CASSQDQQAYYGYTF. CDR3 in DNA: TGCGCCAGCAGCCAAGATCAACAGGCTTACTATGGCTACACCTTC.

The V and J genes are TRBV11-2 and TRBJ1-1; 7 nucleotides match TRBD1. CDR3 length: 13 amino acids. After removal of 5 bases from V and 6 bases from J, the junction contained 6 bases not matched to a gene. Germline assignment: CDR1 SGHAT and CDR2 FQNNGV. The CDR3: CASSPNRGPEAFF. Here the CDR3 DNA reads TGTGCCAGCAGCCCGAACAGGGGACCTGAAGCTTTCTTT.

This CDR3 reads CASNPLGGWGYNEQFF. In nucleotides, the CDR3 is TGTGCCAGTAACCCCCTCGGCGGATGGGGGTACAATGAGCAGTTCTTC. The rearrangement joins TRBV19 to TRBJ2-1; D is possibly TRBD1 or TRBD2 (5 bases each). V shed 7 bases and J shed 4 bases, with 20 bases lying between them. The CDR3 contains 16 residues. Germline CDR1 reads LNHDA; CDR2 reads SQIVND (reference sequence).

This clonotype showed up just a few times. The chain is built from TRBV4-1 and TRBJ2-7; 8 nucleotides line up with TRBD1. The J segment lost 5 bases and the V segment lost 4 bases, leaving 10 bases of the junction unmatched. This CDR3 comprises 15 residues. Germline CDR1 reads MGHRA; CDR2 reads YSYEKL. The CDR3 DNA reads as TGCGCCAGCAGCCCGTTCGACAGGGGTTTCGACGAGCAGTACTTC. This sequence encodes CASSPFDRGFDEQYF.

This clonotype was counted only a few times. The chain is built from TRBV4-1 and TRBJ1-2, with TRBD1 as a possible D gene (5 bases). The CDR3 length is 16 residues. Germline V gene sequence: CDR1 MGHRA, CDR2 YSYEKL. Trimming pared 0 bases from V and 1 base from J, leaving 12 bases between. Here the CDR3 reads CASSQDQGWVNYGYTF. Written as DNA, the CDR3 is TGCGCCAGCAGCCAAGATCAGGGATGGGTTAACTATGGCTACACCTTC.

In this sample, this clonotype turned up a few times. The rearrangement uses TRBV2 and TRBJ2-4, with D tentatively TRBD1 or TRBD2 (5 bases each). The CDR3 spans 16 residues. Germline V gives CDR1 SNHLY, CDR2 FYNNEI. With 6 bases removed from V and 0 bases from J, the gap between germline ends came to 15 bases. The CDR3 nucleotides read TGTGCCAGCAGCGAAACCTTAGGGACAGCCAAAAACATTCAGTACTTC. This sequence encodes CASSETLGTAKNIQYF.

The chain combines TRBV5-1 with TRBJ2-3; 7 bases align to TRBD1. CDR1 is SGHRS, CDR2 YFSETQ, per germline. The V and J ends lost 4 bases and 0 bases, in that order; junction bases with no gene match: 5. The CDR3 loop spans 15 amino acids. This CDR3 reads CASSVGTASTDTQYF. In DNA form, the CDR3 reads TGCGCCAGCAGCGTGGGGACAGCCAGCACAGATACGCAGTATTTT.

The chain combines TRBV19 with TRBJ1-6; 11 bases map to TRBD1. V trimming: 10 bases; J trimming: 4 bases; junction bases outside the gene matches: 6. This CDR3 comprises 15 residues. The germline V gene encodes CDR1 LNHDA and CDR2 SQIVND (reference sequence). CDR3 amino acids: CATRTGGGYNSPLHF. The CDR3 DNA reads TGTGCCACTCGGACAGGGGGCGGATATAATTCACCCCTCCACTTT.

This clonotype has a count of ten or more. This chain joins TRBV6-2 or TRBV6-3 and TRBJ2-7; D gene unclear. The V gene's germline CDR1 is MNHEY and CDR2 SVGEGT. V was clipped by 0 bases and J by 2 bases, with 2 bases between them. CDR3 size: 12 residues. CDR3: CASSYSTYEQYF. The CDR3 DNA reads TGTGCCAGCAGTTACTCCACCTACGAGCAGTACTTC.

This clonotype appeared a few times. V gene TRBV13 combines with J gene TRBJ2-1; 8 nucleotides line up with TRBD1. CDR1 and CDR2 from the germline V gene are PRHDT and FYEKMQ (reference sequence). This CDR3 spans 16 amino acids. V lost 5 bases to trimming and J lost 0 bases; unmatched junction nucleotides: 6. CDR3 amino acids: CASSNRGSSSYNEQFF. For the CDR3, the DNA is TGTGCCAGCAGCAACAGGGGGTCGAGCTCCTACAATGAGCAGTTCTTC. Full variable domain (remainder filled in from reference TRBV13 and TRBJ2-1): AAGVIQSPRHLIKEKRETATLKCYPIPRHDTVYWYQQGPGQDPQFLISFYEKMQSDKGSIPDRFSAQQFSDYHSELNMSSLELGDSALYFCASSNRGSSSYNEQFFGPGTRLTVL.

The chain uses TRBV4-1 and TRBJ2-2; 9 bases match TRBD1. The CDR3 is made up of 15 amino acids. The junction had 4 bases not matched to a gene; V was cut back by 2 bases and J by 6 bases. Germline CDR1 is MGHRA and CDR2 is YSYEKL. The CDR3 DNA is TGCGCCAGCAGCCAACTGGGACAGGGACCCGGGGAGCTGTTTTTT. This codes for CASSQLGQGPGELFF.

The chain recombines TRBV11-2 with TRBJ2-1, with a tentative D call TRBD1 (5 bases). This CDR3 is built from 16 residues. The V end was cut by 5 bases, the J end by 14 bases, with 28 bases between. Per germline, CDR1 SGHAT and CDR2 FQNNGV. As DNA, the CDR3 is TGTGCCAGCAGCCCCCTCCGAAGGGCGATGGACAATGGGGAGTTCTTC. Its translation: CASSPLRRAMDNGEFF.